The sequence of this T cell receptor (beta chain) was determined in a study of T cell responses to AZD1222 COVID-19 vaccine. The analysis combined second doses at about 4 or about 12 weeks. About this clone itself: What it binds is unknown.

Study findings and constraints: Females made up more of the donors, who were largely white British, and clonal diversity may have come out too low.

Only in-frame clones appear in the TCRdb table, and some are missing; sequencing was by immunoSEQ multiplex PCR. Seen here are about 73,000 clones, nearly 90% observed once, and the top ten hold 7% to 10%. Germline V gene sequence: CDR1 KGHSY, CDR2 FQNENV. V was shortened by 0 bases and J by 4 bases, with 12 bases between the two germline ends. CDR3 size: 15 residues. V usage is TRBV16 and J usage is TRBJ1-1; weak D call: TRBD1 (5 bases). The clonotype comes from an adult who received the AZD1222 COVID-19 vaccine. The sequenced sample was peripheral blood, obtained 28 days after the second AZD1222 dose. CDR3 loop: CASSQSYQGGTEAFF. The CDR3 region has the DNA TGTGCCAGCAGCCAATCCTATCAGGGCGGCACTGAAGCTTTCTTT.